The text below deals with one T cell receptor (beta chain). Its antigen is currently unknown. The method was immunoSEQ multiplex PCR; TCRdb's version includes in-frame clones alone and lacks a portion of them. Here the sample spans about 710,000 clones, over 55% being singletons. This record comes from a study of shared clonotypes between healthy human individuals. Study-wide results and caveats: Clonotype sharing across several donors was observed for 5% to 6.5% of naive CD4 clonotypes.

V dropped 0 bases and J dropped 10; count of bases not matched to a gene: 10. Germline CDR1 is KGHSH and CDR2 is LQKENI. This CDR3 comprises 16 residues. This sequence joins TRBV18 and TRBJ2-7; 12 bases line up with TRBD1. Sequenced: memory CD4+ T cells sorted from blood. The subset here: CD45RA-negative fraction. This TCR was recovered from a woman younger than 45 in good health. The CDR3 here is CASSPPGQGAPKGQYF. CDR3 sequence (DNA): TGTGCCAGCTCACCACCGGGACAGGGGGCGCCTAAAGGACAGTACTTC.